What follows are 12 T cell receptor beta chains derived from one specimen sequenced in a study of cytomegalovirus exposure and HLA in healthy donors. PCR was performed using 60 Vbeta and 13 Jbeta primers. Repertoires were generated with immunoSEQ multiplex PCR, while TCRdb's copy carries only in-frame clones and drops some. The data hold some 150,000 clones, with 75% observed a single time. The sequencing input was PBMCs. These receptors came from a man aged 25-45 years in good health and CMV-seronegative.

This clone was observed a single time. The chain links TRBV7-9 to TRBJ1-4, with TRBD1 matching 8 bases. Germline CDR1 is SEHNR and CDR2 is FQNEAQ (reference sequence). This CDR3 is 16 amino acids long. After removal of 1 base from V and 8 bases from J, the junction contained 9 bases not matched to a gene. The CDR3 sequence is CASSLGSSDREEKLFF. Here the CDR3 DNA reads TGTGCCAGCAGCTTAGGATCGTCGGACAGGGAGGAAAAACTGTTTTTT.

The genes are TRBV10-3 and TRBJ2-7; 8 nucleotides line up with TRBD2. V dropped 6 bases and J dropped 3; count of bases not matched to a gene: 10. The CDR3 extends over 15 amino acids. The germline CDR1 and CDR2 sequences are ENHRY and SYGVKD. This CDR3 reads CAIRAFATSDYEQYF. The CDR3 DNA is TGTGCCATCAGAGCCTTTGCGACTAGCGACTACGAGCAGTACTTC.

The V call is TRBV29-1, the J call TRBJ2-2, with 7 bases fitting TRBD1. In germline, CDR1 is SQVTM, CDR2 ANQGSEA. This CDR3 is 14 amino acids long. The trim removed 0 bases at V and 4 bases at J, leaving 2 bases unmatched. CDR3 bases: TGCAGCGTTGAAGAACAGGGGTTCACCGGGGAGCTGTTTTTT. Translated: CSVEEQGFTGELFF.

This chain joins TRBV7-6 and TRBJ2-1; TRBD2 agrees at 9 bases. The ends lost 1 base at V and 7 bases at J; junction bases unmatched: 5. Germline lookup yields CDR1 SGHVS and CDR2 FNYEAQ. CDR3 length: 15 amino acids. Here the CDR3 DNA reads TGTGCCAGCAGCTTAGAGCTAGCGGGGAGGAATGAGCAGTTCTTC. This gives the protein CASSLELAGRNEQFF.

The chain has TRBV4-1 and TRBJ2-1; 8 nucleotides agree with TRBD2. Trimming took 4 bases from V and 5 from J; bases not matched to a gene: 7. CDR3 length: 15 amino acids. Germline V gives CDR1 MGHRA, CDR2 YSYEKL. The CDR3 protein is CASSRDAGGHNEQFF. The CDR3 nucleotides read TGCGCCAGCAGCCGGGACGCGGGGGGCCACAATGAGCAGTTCTTC.

Details on this clone: A read error may produce the germline difference seen at one junction end. The chain carries TRBV7-9 and TRBJ1-1; possibly TRBD1 for D (6 bases). This CDR3 is built from 17 residues. The germline V gene encodes CDR1 SEHNR and CDR2 FQNEAQ (reference sequence). CDR3 in DNA: TGTTCCAGCAGCTTAGTCTCTCGGGACAACCGGAACACTGAAGCTTTCTTT. Translating gives CSSSLVSRDNRNTEAFF.

V is TRBV9 and J is TRBJ2-5; 13 bases are shared with TRBD2. The J call may be faulty, since TRBJ2-7 better matches the DNA end. The CDR3 covers 18 residues. Germline assignment: CDR1 SGDLS and CDR2 YYNGEE. CDR3 nucleotides: TGTGCCAGCAGCCCGGGACTAGCGGGACCCCTCCTAGGCTACGAGCAGTACTTC. Translation: CASSPGLAGPLLGYEQYF.

This CDR3 is CALADSKTHNEQFF. The CDR3 region has the DNA TGTGCCCTAGCGGACTCGAAGACCCACAATGAGCAGTTCTTC. V usage is TRBV28 and J usage is TRBJ2-1, with 7 bases that match TRBD2. V dropped 11 bases and J dropped 5; count of bases not matched to a gene: 12. The CDR3 sequence is 14 residues long. Per germline, CDR1 MDHEN and CDR2 SYDVKM.

This clone was observed a handful of times. The junction departs from the called germline gene at one end, perhaps through a read error. The chain combines TRBV10-3 with TRBJ2-6; D is possibly TRBD1 (5 bases). Germline CDR1 is ENHRY and CDR2 is SYGVKD. CDR3 length: 15 residues. CDR3 sequence reads: CATLITNSGANGLTF. The CDR3 DNA follows: TGTGCCACCTTGATAACAAACTCTGGGGCCAACGGCCTGACTTTC.

This clone was counted a few times. The chain combines TRBV14 with TRBJ2-5, with 13 nucleotides matching TRBD2. The DNA end is more similar to TRBJ2-7, so the J call may be wrong. The CDR3 length is 14 residues. Germline V CDR1 and CDR2: SGHDN, FVKESK. The CDR3 DNA reads TGTGCCAGCGGGGCCGGGACTAGCGGGATCGAGCAGTACTTC. This gives the protein CASGAGTSGIEQYF.

V is TRBV30 and J is TRBJ1-2, with 8 bases aligning to TRBD1. Germline V gives CDR1 GTSNPN, CDR2 SVGIG (reference sequence). CDR3 length: 12 amino acids. With V trimmed by 5 bases and J by 8 bases, 7 bases remained unmatched. CDR3 coding DNA: TGTGCCTGGGCGACAGGGGTCGGCGGCTACACCTTC. This sequence encodes CAWATGVGGYTF.

This clone was seen a handful of times. V usage is TRBV5-5 and J usage is TRBJ1-3; 7 bases agree with TRBD1. J was trimmed by 4 bases and V by 5 bases; bases with no gene match: 6. CDR1 is SGHKS, CDR2 YYEKEE, per germline (reference sequence). CDR3 length: 14 residues. The CDR3 region is CASSIGGNGNTIYF. The CDR3 DNA is TGTGCCAGCAGTATAGGGGGCAACGGAAACACCATATATTTT.